A selection of T cell receptor beta chains follows, all from one sample in a study of blood T cell repertoires in COVID-19. Clones were read by immunoSEQ multiplex PCR, and TCRdb kept only the in-frame ones, dropping some. The sample has over 90,000 clones, about 85% seen once. Sample: peripheral blood. These receptors originate from a man older than 75 with active or convalescent COVID-19. Each CDR3 is given with its conserved first and last residue. D genes are given only for firm matches. The listing skips clone size in some rows; elsewhere it reads once, few, many or a size class.

j_call,v_call,clone_size,d_call,cdr3_aa,cdr3_nt
TRBJ1-2,TRBV18,.,TRBD1,CASSPTGMDGYTF,TGTGCCAGCTCACCGACAGGGATGGATGGCTACACCTTC
TRBJ1-6,TRBV19,few,.,CASSIPGSPLHF,TGTGCCAGTAGTATCCCGGGTTCACCCCTCCACTTT
TRBJ2-3,TRBV19,.,TRBD2,CASSRSSTSGGLKDTQYF,TGTGCCAGTAGTAGATCCTCAACTAGCGGGGGGTTGAAAGATACGCAGTATTTT
TRBJ2-1,TRBV5-6,.,.,CASSFRGALSYNEQFF,TGTGCCAGCAGCTTCAGGGGGGCCCTTTCCTACAATGAGCAGTTCTTC
TRBJ2-7,TRBV7-5,once,.,CVRSLVGHYEQYF,TGTGTCAGAAGCTTAGTGGGCCACTACGAGCAGTACTTC
TRBJ1-4,TRBV5-6,.,TRBD1,CASSLASTGANEKLFF,TGTGCCAGCAGCTTGGCTAGCACAGGGGCAAATGAAAAACTGTTTTTT
TRBJ1-1,TRBV6-5,.,TRBD1,CASTFGTAAFF,TGTGCCAGCACCTTCGGGACAGCAGCTTTCTTT
TRBJ1-4,TRBV10-3,.,TRBD1,CAISESAGGNEKLFF,TGTGCCATCAGTGAGTCGGCAGGGGGCAATGAAAAACTGTTTTTT
TRBJ1-2,TRBV6-5,few,.,CASILGGDYGYTF,TGTGCCAGCATTCTAGGGGGTGACTATGGCTACACCTTC
TRBJ2-5,TRBV4-2,.,.,CASSQEGLETQYF,TGTGCCAGCAGCCAAGAGGGGCTGGAGACCCAGTACTTC
TRBJ1-3,TRBV5-1,.,TRBD1,CASSFGQAGNTIYF,TGCGCCAGCAGCTTTGGACAGGCAGGAAACACCATATATTTT
TRBJ2-1,TRBV5-4,.,.,CASSSAYNEQFF,TGTGCCAGCAGCTCGGCCTACAATGAGCAGTTCTTC
TRBJ1-2,TRBV28,.,TRBD1,CASSLSTGGFYGYTF,TGTGCCAGCAGTTTATCGACAGGGGGATTCTATGGCTACACCTTC
TRBJ1-2,TRBV18,.,.,CASSPRGGYGYTF,TGTGCCAGCTCACCTAGGGGGGGCTATGGCTACACCTTC
TRBJ2-7,TRBV6-5,.,.,CASESRGQGWEQYF,TGTGCCAGCGAGAGTAGGGGTCAGGGCTGGGAGCAGTACTTC
TRBJ1-5,TRBV9,.,.,CASSVAAGGNQPQHF,TGTGCCAGCAGCGTAGCGGCAGGTGGAAATCAGCCCCAGCATTTT
TRBJ2-5,TRBV7-8,once,TRBD2,CASSLEPSGGAKQETQYF,TGTGCCAGCAGCTTAGAACCTAGCGGGGGGGCTAAGCAAGAGACCCAGTACTTC
TRBJ2-1,TRBV18,.,TRBD2,CASSPSGTSLNEQFF,TGTGCCAGCTCACCATCTGGGACTAGCCTCAATGAGCAGTTCTTC
TRBJ2-5,TRBV6-5,.,TRBD2,CASQRGAQETQYF,TGTGCCAGCCAGCGGGGGGCCCAAGAGACCCAGTACTTC
TRBJ1-4,TRBV25-1,.,TRBD1,CASSLNRGGKEKLFF,TGTGCCAGCAGTTTAAACAGGGGCGGGAAAGAAAAACTGTTTTTT